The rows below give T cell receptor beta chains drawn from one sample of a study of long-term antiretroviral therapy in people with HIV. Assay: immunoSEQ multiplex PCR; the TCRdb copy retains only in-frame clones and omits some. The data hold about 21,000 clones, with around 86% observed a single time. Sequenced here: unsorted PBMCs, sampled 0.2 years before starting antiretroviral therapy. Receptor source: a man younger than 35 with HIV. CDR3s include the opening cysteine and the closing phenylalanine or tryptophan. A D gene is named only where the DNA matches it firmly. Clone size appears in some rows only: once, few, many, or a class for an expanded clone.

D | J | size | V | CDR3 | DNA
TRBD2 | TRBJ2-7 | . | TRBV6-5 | CASSWTSGSFGEQYF | TGTGCCAGCAGTTGGACTAGCGGGAGCTTCGGCGAGCAGTACTTC
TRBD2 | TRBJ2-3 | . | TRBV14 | CASSQLAGDTDTQYF | TGTGCCAGCAGCCAACTAGCGGGCGACACAGATACGCAGTATTTT
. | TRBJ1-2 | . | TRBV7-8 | CASSLGGLIYGYTF | TGTGCCAGCAGCTTAGGGGGGCTGATCTATGGCTACACCTTC
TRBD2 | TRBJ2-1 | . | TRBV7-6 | CASSLGTSGPGPYNEQFF | TGTGCCAGCAGCCTCGGGACTAGCGGGCCCGGACCCTACAATGAGCAGTTCTTC
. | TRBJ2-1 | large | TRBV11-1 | CASSKGLNYNEQFF | TGTGCCAGCAGCAAGGGACTTAACTACAATGAGCAGTTCTTC
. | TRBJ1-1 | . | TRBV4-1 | CASSQDWGDEAFF | TGCGCCAGCAGCCAAGATTGGGGGGATGAAGCTTTCTTT
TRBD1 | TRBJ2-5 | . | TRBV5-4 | CASSLVGQGETQYF | TGTGCCAGCAGCTTGGTGGGACAGGGTGAGACCCAGTACTTC
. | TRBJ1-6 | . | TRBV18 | CASSPLRVSYNSPPHF | TGTGCCAGCTCACCCCTCAGGGTCTCCTATAATTCACCCCCCCACTTT
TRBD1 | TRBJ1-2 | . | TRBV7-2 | CASSSTGYGYTF | TGTGCCAGCAGCTCGACAGGGTATGGCTACACCTTC
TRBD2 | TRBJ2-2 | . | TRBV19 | CASTSGGNTGELFF | TGTGCCAGTACTAGCGGGGGAAACACCGGGGAGCTGTTTTTT
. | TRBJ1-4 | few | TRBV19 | CASTVRGVRRSNEKLFF | TGTGCCAGTACCGTGAGGGGGGTAAGGCGGAGTAATGAAAAACTGTTTTTT
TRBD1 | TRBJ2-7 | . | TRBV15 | CATSQGQGYEQYF | TGTGCCACCAGCCAGGGACAGGGCTACGAGCAGTACTTC
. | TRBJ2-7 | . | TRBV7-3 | CASSLTQGSNEQYF | TGTGCCAGCAGCTTAACCCAGGGTTCCAACGAGCAGTACTTC
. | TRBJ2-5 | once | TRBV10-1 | CANLLRGGGTQYF | TGCGCCAACCTTCTCCGGGGTGGTGGGACCCAGTACTTC
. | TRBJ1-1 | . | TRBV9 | CASSPHGVVGQGKNTEAFF | TGTGCCAGCAGCCCCCACGGGGTGGTTGGTCAGGGGAAGAACACTGAAGCTTTCTTT
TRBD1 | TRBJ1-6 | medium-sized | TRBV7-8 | CASSLARPIGGTNSPLHF | TGTGCCAGCAGCTTAGCGAGACCGATAGGGGGCACAAATTCACCCCTCCACTTT
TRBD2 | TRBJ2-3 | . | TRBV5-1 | CASSGGVLGSGTDTQYF | TGCGCCAGCAGCGGGGGGGTTCTAGGGAGTGGCACAGATACGCAGTATTTT
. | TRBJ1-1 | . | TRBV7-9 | CASSLLVPEAFF | TGTGCCAGCAGCCTTCTTGTGCCTGAAGCTTTCTTT
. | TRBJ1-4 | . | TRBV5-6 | CASSSRIYGKLFF | TGTGCCAGCAGCTCGCGGATATATGGAAAACTGTTTTTT
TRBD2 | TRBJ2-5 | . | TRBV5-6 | CASSPGLASETQYF | TGTGCCAGCAGCCCCGGACTAGCGAGCGAGACCCAGTACTTC
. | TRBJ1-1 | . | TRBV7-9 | CASEQVGTEAFF | TGTGCCAGCGAACAGGTGGGCACTGAAGCTTTCTTT
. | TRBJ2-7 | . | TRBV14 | CASSQGRGKGRSYEQYF | TGTGCCAGCAGCCAAGGAAGGGGGAAGGGGAGGTCCTACGAGCAGTACTTC
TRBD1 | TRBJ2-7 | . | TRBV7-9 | CASGTANMGEQYF | TGTGCCAGCGGGACAGCCAATATGGGGGAGCAGTACTTC
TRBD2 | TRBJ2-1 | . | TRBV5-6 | CASSLVAGSNEQFF | TGTGCCAGCAGCTTGGTAGCGGGGTCAAATGAGCAGTTCTTC
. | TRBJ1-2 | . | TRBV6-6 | CASSPQIDGYTF | TGTGCCAGCAGTCCGCAGATTGACGGCTACACCTTC
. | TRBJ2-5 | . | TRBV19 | CASSSAAQETQYF | TGTGCCAGTAGCTCTGCGGCCCAAGAGACCCAGTACTTC
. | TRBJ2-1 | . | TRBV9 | CASGGLGPQGNEQFF | TGTGCCAGCGGAGGTCTTGGACCCCAAGGGAATGAGCAGTTCTTC
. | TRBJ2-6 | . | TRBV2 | CASSGASSGANVLTF | TGTGCCAGCAGTGGAGCGAGCTCTGGGGCCAACGTCCTGACTTTC
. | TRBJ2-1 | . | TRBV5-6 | CASSLGGEQFF | TGTGCCAGCAGCTTGGGGGGGGAGCAGTTCTTC
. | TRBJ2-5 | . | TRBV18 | CASSPPLAKKETQYF | TGTGCCAGCTCACCCCCCCTAGCAAAGAAAGAGACCCAGTACTTC
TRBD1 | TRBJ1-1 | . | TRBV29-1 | CSVGQGPEAFF | TGCAGCGTTGGACAGGGGCCTGAAGCTTTCTTT
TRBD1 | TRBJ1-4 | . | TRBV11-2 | CASSPYWAGGQGAEKLFF | TGTGCCAGCAGCCCTTATTGGGCCGGGGGACAGGGGGCTGAAAAACTGTTTTTT
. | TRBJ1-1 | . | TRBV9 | CASSRQINEAFF | TGTGCCAGCAGTCGGCAGATAAATGAAGCTTTCTTT
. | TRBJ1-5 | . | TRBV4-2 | CASSLQNQPQHF | TGTGCCAGCAGCCTGCAAAATCAGCCCCAGCATTTT
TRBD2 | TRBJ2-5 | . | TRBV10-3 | CAISDRGGTSGETQYF | TGTGCCATCAGTGACCGCGGGGGAACTAGTGGTGAGACCCAGTACTTC
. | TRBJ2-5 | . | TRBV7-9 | CASSLGTGRETQYF | TGTGCCAGCAGCTTAGGAACTGGGAGAGAGACCCAGTACTTC
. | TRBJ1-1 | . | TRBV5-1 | CASSPQTANTEAFF | TGCGCCAGCAGCCCTCAGACAGCGAACACTGAAGCTTTCTTT
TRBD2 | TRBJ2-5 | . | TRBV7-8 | CASREKRGGRETQYF | TGTGCCAGCAGAGAGAAGCGGGGGGGACGGGAGACCCAGTACTTC
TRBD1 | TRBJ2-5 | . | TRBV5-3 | CARSAPRSGQGETQYF | TGTGCCAGAAGCGCCCCCCGGTCAGGACAGGGAGAGACCCAGTACTTC
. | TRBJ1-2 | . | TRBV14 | CASSQERNSYGYTF | TGTGCCAGCAGCCAAGAAAGGAATTCCTATGGCTACACCTTC
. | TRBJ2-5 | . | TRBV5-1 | CASSSDPQETQYF | TGCGCCAGCAGCTCGGACCCACAAGAGACCCAGTACTTC
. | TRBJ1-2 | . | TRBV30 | CAWTSGGGYTF | TGTGCCTGGACCTCGGGGGGAGGCTACACCTTC
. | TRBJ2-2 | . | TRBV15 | CATSRDLATYTGELFF | TGTGCCACCAGCAGAGATCTGGCTACCTACACCGGGGAGCTGTTTTTT
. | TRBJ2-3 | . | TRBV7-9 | CASSFGRLTDTQYF | TGTGCCAGCAGCTTCGGCCGTCTCACAGATACGCAGTATTTT
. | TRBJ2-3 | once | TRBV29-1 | CSVSPTHMSTDTQYF | TGCAGCGTTTCTCCGACACACATGAGCACAGATACGCAGTATTTT
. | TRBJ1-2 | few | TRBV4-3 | CASSQNRALPDGYTF | TGCGCCAGCAGCCAAAACCGGGCCCTCCCTGATGGCTACACCTTC
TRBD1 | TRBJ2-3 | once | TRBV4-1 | CASRPTGGYGDTQYF | TGCGCCAGCAGACCTACAGGGGGTTACGGGGATACGCAGTATTTT
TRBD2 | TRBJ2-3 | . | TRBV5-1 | CASNLGTSEDTQYF | TGCGCCAGCAACCTCGGGACTAGCGAAGATACGCAGTATTTT
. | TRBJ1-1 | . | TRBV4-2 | CASSQASVGGNTEAFF | TGTGCCAGCAGCCAAGCTTCGGTAGGGGGGAACACTGAAGCTTTCTTT
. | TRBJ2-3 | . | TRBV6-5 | CASRVGAGQADTQYF | TGTGCCAGCAGGGTCGGGGCAGGACAAGCGGATACGCAGTATTTT
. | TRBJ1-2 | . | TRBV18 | CASSPGLIQANYGYTF | TGTGCCAGCTCACCAGGGTTAATTCAAGCTAACTATGGCTACACCTTC
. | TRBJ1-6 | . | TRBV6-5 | CASSYSTDISYF | TGTGCCAGCAGTTACTCGACGGACATCTCCTACTTT
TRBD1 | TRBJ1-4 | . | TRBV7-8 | CASSPQGATDEKLFF | TGTGCCAGCAGCCCTCAGGGGGCGACAGATGAAAAACTGTTTTTT
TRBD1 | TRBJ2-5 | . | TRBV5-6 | CASSGGTGWEETQYF | TGTGCCAGCAGCGGGGGGACAGGGTGGGAAGAGACCCAGTACTTC
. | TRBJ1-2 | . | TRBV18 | CASSPTGPDYGYTF | TGTGCCAGCTCACCAACGGGGCCGGACTATGGCTACACCTTC
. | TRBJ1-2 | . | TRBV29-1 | CSVEVYGANYGYTF | TGCAGCGTTGAAGTATATGGAGCTAACTATGGCTACACCTTC
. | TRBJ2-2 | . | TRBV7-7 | CASSEQSGSSHFGELFF | TGTGCTAGCAGCGAGCAGTCCGGGTCATCCCATTTCGGGGAGCTGTTTTTT
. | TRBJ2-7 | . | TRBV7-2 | CASSLRGLYEQYF | TGTGCCAGCAGCCTAAGGGGACTCTACGAGCAGTACTTC